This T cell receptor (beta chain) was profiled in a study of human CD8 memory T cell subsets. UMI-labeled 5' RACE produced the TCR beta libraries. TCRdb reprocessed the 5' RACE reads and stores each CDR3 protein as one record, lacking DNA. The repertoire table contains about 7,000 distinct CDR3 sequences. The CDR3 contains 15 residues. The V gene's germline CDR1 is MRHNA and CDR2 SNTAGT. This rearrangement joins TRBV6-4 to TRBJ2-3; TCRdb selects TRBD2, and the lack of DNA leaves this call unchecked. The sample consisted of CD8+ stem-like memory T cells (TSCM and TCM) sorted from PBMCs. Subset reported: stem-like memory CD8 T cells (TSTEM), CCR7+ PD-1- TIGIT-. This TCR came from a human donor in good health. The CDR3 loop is CASSEERGGTDTQYF.